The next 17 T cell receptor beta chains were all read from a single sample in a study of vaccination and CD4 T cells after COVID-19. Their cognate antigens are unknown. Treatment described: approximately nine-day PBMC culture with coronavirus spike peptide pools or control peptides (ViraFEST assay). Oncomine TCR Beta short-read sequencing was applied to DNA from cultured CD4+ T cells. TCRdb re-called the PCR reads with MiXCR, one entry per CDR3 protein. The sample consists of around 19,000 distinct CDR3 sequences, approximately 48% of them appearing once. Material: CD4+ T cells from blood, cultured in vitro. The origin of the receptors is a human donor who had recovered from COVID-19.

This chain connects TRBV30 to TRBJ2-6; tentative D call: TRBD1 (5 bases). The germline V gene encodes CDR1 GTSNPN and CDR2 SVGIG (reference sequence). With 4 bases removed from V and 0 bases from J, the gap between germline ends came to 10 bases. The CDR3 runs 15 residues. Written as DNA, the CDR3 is TGTGCCTGGAACCGCGACAGCTCTGGGGCCAACGTCCTGACTTTC. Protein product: CAWNRDSSGANVLTF.

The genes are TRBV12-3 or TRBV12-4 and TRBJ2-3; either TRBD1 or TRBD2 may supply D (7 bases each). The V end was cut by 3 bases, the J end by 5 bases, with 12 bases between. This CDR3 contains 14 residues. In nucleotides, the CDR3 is TGTGCCAGCAGTTTCAGGGGGGGCAGAGATACGCAGTATTTT. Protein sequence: CASSFRGGRDTQYF.

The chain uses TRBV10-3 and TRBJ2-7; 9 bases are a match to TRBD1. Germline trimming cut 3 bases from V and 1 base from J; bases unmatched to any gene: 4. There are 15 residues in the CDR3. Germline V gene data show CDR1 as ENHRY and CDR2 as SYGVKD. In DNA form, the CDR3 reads TGTGCCATCAGTGACGGACAGGGGAGGTCCTACGAGCAGTACTTC. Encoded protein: CAISDGQGRSYEQYF.

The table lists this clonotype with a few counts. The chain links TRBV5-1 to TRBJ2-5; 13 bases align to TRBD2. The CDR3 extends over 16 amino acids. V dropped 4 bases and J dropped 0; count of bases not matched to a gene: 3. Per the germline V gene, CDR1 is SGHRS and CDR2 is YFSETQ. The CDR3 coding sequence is TGCGCCAGCAGCACTGGGACTAGCGGGAACCAAGAGACCCAGTACTTC. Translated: CASSTGTSGNQETQYF.

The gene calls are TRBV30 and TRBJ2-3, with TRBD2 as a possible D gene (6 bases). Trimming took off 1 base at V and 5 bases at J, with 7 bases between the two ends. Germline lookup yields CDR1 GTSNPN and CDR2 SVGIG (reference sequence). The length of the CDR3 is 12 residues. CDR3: CAWSGGEDTQYF. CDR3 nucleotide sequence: TGTGCCTGGAGTGGGGGGGAAGATACGCAGTATTTT.

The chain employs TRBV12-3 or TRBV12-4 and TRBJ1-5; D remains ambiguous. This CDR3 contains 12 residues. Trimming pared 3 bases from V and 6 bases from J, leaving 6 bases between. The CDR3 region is CASSFPFQPQHF. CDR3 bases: TGTGCCAGCAGTTTCCCTTTTCAGCCCCAGCATTTT.

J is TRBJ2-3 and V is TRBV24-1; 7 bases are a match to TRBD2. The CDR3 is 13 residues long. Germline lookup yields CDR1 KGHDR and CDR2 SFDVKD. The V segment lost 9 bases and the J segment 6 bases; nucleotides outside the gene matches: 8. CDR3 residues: CATGAGAGDTQYF. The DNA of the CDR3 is TGTGCCACCGGGGCGGGAGCAGGGGATACGCAGTATTTT.

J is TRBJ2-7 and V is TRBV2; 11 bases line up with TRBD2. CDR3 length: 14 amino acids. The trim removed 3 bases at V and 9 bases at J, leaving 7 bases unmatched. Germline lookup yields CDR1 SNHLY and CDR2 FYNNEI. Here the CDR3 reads CASSDMLAGGGQYF. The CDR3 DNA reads TGTGCCAGCAGTGATATGTTAGCGGGAGGGGGGCAGTACTTC.

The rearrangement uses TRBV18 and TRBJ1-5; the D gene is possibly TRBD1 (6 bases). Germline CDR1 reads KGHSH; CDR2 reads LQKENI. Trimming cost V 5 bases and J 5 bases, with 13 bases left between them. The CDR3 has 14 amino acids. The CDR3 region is CASSSGHLDQPQHF. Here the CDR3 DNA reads TGTGCCAGCTCATCGGGACACCTCGATCAGCCCCAGCATTTT.

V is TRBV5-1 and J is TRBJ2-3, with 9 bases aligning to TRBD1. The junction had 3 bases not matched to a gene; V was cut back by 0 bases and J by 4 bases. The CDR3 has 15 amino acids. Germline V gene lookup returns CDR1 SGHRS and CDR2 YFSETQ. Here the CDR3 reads CASSLEGQGPDTQYF. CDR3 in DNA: TGCGCCAGCAGCTTGGAGGGACAGGGACCAGATACGCAGTATTTT.

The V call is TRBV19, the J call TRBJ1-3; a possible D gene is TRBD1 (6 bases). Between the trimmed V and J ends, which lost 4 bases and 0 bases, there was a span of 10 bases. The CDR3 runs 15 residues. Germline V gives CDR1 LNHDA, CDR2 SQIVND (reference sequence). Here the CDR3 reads CASSTDRSSGNTIYF. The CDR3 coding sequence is TGTGCCAGTAGTACAGACAGGAGCTCTGGAAACACCATATATTTT. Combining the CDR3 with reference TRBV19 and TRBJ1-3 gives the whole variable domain DGGITQSPKYLFRKEGQNVTLSCEQNLNHDAMYWYRQDPGQGLRLIYYSQIVNDFQKGDIAEGYSVSREKKESFPLTVTSAQKNPTAFYLCASSTDRSSGNTIYFGEGSWLTVV.

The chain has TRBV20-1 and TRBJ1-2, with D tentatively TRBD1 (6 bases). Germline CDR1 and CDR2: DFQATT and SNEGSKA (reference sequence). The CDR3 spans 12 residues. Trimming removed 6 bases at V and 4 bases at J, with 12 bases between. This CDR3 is CSATDRIYGYTF. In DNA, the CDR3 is TGCAGTGCCACTGACAGGATCTATGGCTACACCTTC.

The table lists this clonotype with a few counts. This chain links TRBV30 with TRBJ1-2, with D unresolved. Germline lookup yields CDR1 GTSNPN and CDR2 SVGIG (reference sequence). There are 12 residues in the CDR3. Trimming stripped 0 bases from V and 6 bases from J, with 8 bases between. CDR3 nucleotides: TGTGCCTGGAGTGTACAAGGGAATGGCTACACCTTC. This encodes CAWSVQGNGYTF. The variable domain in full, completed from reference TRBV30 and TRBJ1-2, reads SQTIHQWPATLVQPVGSPLSLECTVEGTSNPNLYWYRQAAGRGLQLLFYSVGIGQISSEVPQNLSASRPQDRQFILSSKKLLLSDSGFYLCAWSVQGNGYTFGSGTRLTVV.

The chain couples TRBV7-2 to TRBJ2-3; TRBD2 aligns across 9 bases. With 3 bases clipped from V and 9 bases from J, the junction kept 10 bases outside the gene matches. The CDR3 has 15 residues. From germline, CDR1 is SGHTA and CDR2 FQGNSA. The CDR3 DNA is TGTGCCAGCAGCTTCACCGGGACTAGCAGTGGCACGCAGTATTTT. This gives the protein CASSFTGTSSGTQYF.

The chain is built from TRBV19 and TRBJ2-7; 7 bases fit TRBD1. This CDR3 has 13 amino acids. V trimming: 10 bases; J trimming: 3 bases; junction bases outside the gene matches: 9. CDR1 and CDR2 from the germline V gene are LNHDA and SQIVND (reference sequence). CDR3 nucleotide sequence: TGTGCCACCACCAGGGCAGGGGGCTACGAGCAGTACTTC. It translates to CATTRAGGYEQYF.

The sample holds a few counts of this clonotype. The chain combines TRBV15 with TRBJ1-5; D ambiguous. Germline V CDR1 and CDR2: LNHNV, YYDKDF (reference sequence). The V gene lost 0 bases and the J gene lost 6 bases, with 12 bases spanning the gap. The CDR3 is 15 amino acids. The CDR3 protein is CATSREYGNAQPQHF. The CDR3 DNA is TGTGCCACCAGCAGAGAGTACGGAAACGCTCAGCCCCAGCATTTT.

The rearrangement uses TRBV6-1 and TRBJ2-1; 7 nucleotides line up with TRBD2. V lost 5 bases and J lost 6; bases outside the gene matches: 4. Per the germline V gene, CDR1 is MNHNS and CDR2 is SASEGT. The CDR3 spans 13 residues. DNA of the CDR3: TGTGCCAGCAGTAAGCGGGAAGTCAATGAGCAGTTCTTC. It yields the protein CASSKREVNEQFF.